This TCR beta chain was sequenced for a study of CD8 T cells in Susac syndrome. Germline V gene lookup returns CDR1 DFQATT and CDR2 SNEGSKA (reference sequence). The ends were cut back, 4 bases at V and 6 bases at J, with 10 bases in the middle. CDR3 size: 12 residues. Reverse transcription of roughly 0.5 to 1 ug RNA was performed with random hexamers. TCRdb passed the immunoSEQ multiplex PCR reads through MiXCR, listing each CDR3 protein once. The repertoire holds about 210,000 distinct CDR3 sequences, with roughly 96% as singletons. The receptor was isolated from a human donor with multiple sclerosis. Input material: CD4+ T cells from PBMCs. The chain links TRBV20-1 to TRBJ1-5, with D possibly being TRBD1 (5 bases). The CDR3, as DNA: TGCAGTGCTACGGGGGTAGGTCAGCCCCAGCATTTT. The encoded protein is CSATGVGQPQHF.